The 10 T cell receptor beta chains below all came from one sample that was sequenced in a study of blood T cell repertoires in COVID-19. Assay used: immunoSEQ multiplex PCR; TCRdb lists only in-frame clones, some missing. Of 200,000 to 300,000 clones listed, around four fifths are singletons. Input material: peripheral blood. These receptors were collected from a man aged 55 to 70 with acute or convalescent COVID-19.

This chain links TRBV7-9 with TRBJ1-6; 9 nucleotides align to TRBD1. The V gene's germline CDR1 is SEHNR and CDR2 FQNEAQ (reference sequence). The ends lost 6 bases at V and 1 base at J; junction bases unmatched: 10. The CDR3 spans 18 residues. The CDR3 DNA is TGTGCCAGCAGTCTCCTACCGGGACAGGGTTCCTATAATTCACCCCTCCACTTT. Translation gives CASSLLPGQGSYNSPLHF.

The J gene is TRBJ2-3, the V gene TRBV4-2, with 9 bases that match TRBD2. Trimming cost V 0 bases and J 6 bases; bases outside gene matches: 16. The CDR3 consists of 19 residues. In germline, CDR1 is LGHNA, CDR2 YNFKEQ. The CDR3 is CASSQDGRRVAGEVDTQYF. CDR3 nucleotides: TGTGCCAGCAGCCAAGATGGGAGGAGGGTAGCGGGAGAAGTGGATACGCAGTATTTT.

This clone has only one observation. The chain has TRBV7-2 and TRBJ2-1; D unclear. In germline, CDR1 is SGHTA, CDR2 FQGNSA. The CDR3 loop spans 13 amino acids. Trimming pared 4 bases from V and 8 bases from J, leaving 12 bases between. The CDR3 DNA is TGTGCCAGCAGCTGGCTAGTTTCCTATGAGCAGTTCTTC. Amino acids: CASSWLVSYEQFF.

This clone was seen a few times. CDR3 nucleotide sequence: TGTGCCAGCAGTGTACAGGGGGTCGGAAACACTGAAGCTTTCTTT. Residues: CASSVQGVGNTEAFF. This chain connects TRBV2 to TRBJ1-1; 8 nucleotides match TRBD1. CDR3 length equals 15 residues. The V and J ends lost 4 bases and 2 bases, in that order; junction bases with no gene match: 6. Germline V CDR1 and CDR2: SNHLY, FYNNEI.

The CDR3 here is CASSQDRGVNTEAFF. CDR3 nucleotide sequence: TGCGCCAGCAGCCAAGATCGGGGAGTAAACACTGAAGCTTTCTTT. The chain is built from TRBV4-3 and TRBJ1-1; D unresolved. CDR3 length: 15 amino acids. Per the germline V gene, CDR1 is LGHNA and CDR2 is YSLEER. The V and J ends lost 0 bases and 2 bases respectively, with 10 bases between them.

This clone came up a few times. CDR3 sequence reads: CARSFEAAGHNSPLHF. CDR3 DNA sequence: TGTGCCAGAAGCTTCGAGGCTGCAGGGCATAATTCACCCCTCCACTTT. The chain employs TRBV5-3 and TRBJ1-6; weak D call: TRBD1 (5 bases). TRBV5-3 is annotated as an ORF whose role is uncertain. Trimming removed 2 bases from V and 5 bases from J, with 14 bases in between. CDR3 length equals 16 residues.

There are a few counts of this clone. The chain links TRBV19 to TRBJ2-7; TRBD2 is a possible D gene (5 bases). There are 15 residues in the CDR3. Germline V CDR1 and CDR2: LNHDA, SQIVND (reference sequence). Trimming left V 5 bases short and J 2 bases short, with 16 bases between. The CDR3 DNA is TGTGCCAGTAGTCCGACCGGGAAACCTACCTACGAGCAGTACTTC. It translates to CASSPTGKPTYEQYF.

The chain has TRBV13 and TRBJ2-3; D might be TRBD1 (7 bases). CDR1 PRHDT and CDR2 FYEKMQ come from the germline V gene (reference sequence). The CDR3 covers 15 residues. Trimming stripped 5 bases from V and 5 bases from J, with 17 bases between. CDR3 bases: TGTGCCAGCAGCGCGGGACAGTTGATGGGAGATACGCAGTATTTT. This translates into CASSAGQLMGDTQYF.

The CDR3 DNA is TGCGCCAGCAGCCCCCGGGGGGGGGAATCCTATGGCTACACCTTC. Translation: CASSPRGGESYGYTF. The chain combines TRBV5-1 with TRBJ1-2; TRBD1 might be the D (5 bases). Per germline, CDR1 SGHRS and CDR2 YFSETQ. The V end lost 4 bases, the J end lost 4 bases, and 17 bases lay between the germline ends. The CDR3 consists of 15 residues.

A remark on this clone: Germline is not matched at one junction end, which may reflect a read error. The chain recombines TRBV7-7 with TRBJ2-3; 7 bases line up with TRBD2. Germline values: CDR1 SSHAT, CDR2 FNYEAQ (reference sequence). The CDR3 sequence is 15 residues long. CDR3 residues: CASSLAGALTDTQYF. DNA for the CDR3: TGTGCTAGCAGCTTAGCGGGCGCCCTTACAGATACGCAGTATTTT.